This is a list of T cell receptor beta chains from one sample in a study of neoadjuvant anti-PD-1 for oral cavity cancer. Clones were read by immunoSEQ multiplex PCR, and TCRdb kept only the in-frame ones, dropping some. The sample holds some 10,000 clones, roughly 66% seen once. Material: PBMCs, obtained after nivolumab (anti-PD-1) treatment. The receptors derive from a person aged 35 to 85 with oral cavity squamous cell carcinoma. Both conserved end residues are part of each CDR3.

CASRLAGNTDTQYF,TRBV6-1,TRBJ2-3
CASSGTAFNEKLFF,TRBV2,TRBJ1-4
CASSSQGNNSPLHF,TRBV7-9,TRBJ1-6
CASSSGGLVGNTIYF,TRBV6-6,TRBJ1-3
CASSQTTSGGATNEQFF,TRBV4-2,TRBJ2-1
CASSLEGRQPQHF,TRBV13,TRBJ1-5
CARRPGGGSSYNSPLHF,TRBV2,TRBJ1-6
CASSDDVSGANVLTF,TRBV6-1,TRBJ2-6
CASRGQGNNSPLHF,TRBV2,TRBJ1-6
CASSPTSLNTEAFF,TRBV2,TRBJ1-1
CASSHSGRALGSDEQFF,TRBV4-1,TRBJ2-1
CASSVGLGANVLTF,TRBV9,TRBJ2-6
CASSMLGNNSPLHF,TRBV19,TRBJ1-6
CASSLYQVLNEKLFF,TRBV11-2,TRBJ1-4
CASSPSGGRGEQYF,TRBV7-2,TRBJ2-7
CASSIRVLTEAFF,TRBV19,TRBJ1-1